This record covers a single T cell receptor beta chain. The protocol was immunoSEQ multiplex PCR, while the TCRdb copy is restricted to in-frame clones and leaves out a portion. The sample consists of about 730,000 clones, around 85% of them appearing once. This specimen belongs to a study of shared T cell receptors in the human thymus. This CDR3 has 15 residues. The J segment lost 6 bases and the V segment lost 3 bases, leaving 9 bases of the junction unmatched. CDR1 and CDR2 from the germline V gene are SGHVS and FNYEAQ. The same sample was also used in a study of human thymus T cells. That work states: It looked as if thymic and blood repertoires used V and J genes in a biased way. Overlap was high between thymic repertoires from unrelated individuals, as reported in related research.

The V call is TRBV7-6, the J call TRBJ1-2; 8 bases map to TRBD1. The receptor was isolated from a girl in the first two years of life with a congenital heart defect. Sequencing input: thymocytes. The CDR3 bases are TGTGCCAGCAGCTTCGGACAGGGCTCGTGGGATGGCTACACCTTC. Its translation: CASSFGQGSWDGYTF.